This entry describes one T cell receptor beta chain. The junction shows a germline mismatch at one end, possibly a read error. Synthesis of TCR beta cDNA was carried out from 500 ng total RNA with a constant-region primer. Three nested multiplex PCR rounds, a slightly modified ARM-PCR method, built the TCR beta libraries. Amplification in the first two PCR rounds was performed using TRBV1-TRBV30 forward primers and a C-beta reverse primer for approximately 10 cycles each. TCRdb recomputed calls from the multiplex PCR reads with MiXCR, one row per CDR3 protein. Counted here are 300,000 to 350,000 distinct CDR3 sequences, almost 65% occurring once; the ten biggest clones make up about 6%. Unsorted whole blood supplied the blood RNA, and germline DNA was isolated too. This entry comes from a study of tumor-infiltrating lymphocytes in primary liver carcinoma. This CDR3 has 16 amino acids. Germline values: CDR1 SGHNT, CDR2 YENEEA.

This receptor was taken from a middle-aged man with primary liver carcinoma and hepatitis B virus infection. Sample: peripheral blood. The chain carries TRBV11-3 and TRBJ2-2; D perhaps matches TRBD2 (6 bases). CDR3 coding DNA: TGTGCCAGCAGCATAGCGGCCGGAGCGAACACTGGGGAGCTGTTTTTT. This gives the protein CASSIAAGANTGELFF. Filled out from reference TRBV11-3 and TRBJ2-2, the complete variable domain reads EAGVVQSPRYKIIEKKQPVAFWCNPISGHNTLYWYLQNLGQGPELLIRYENEEAVDDSQLPKDRFSAERLKGVDSTLKIQPAELGDSAVYLCASSIAAGANTGELFFGEGSRLTVL.